This T cell receptor beta chain stems from a study of CD8 T cells in Susac syndrome. Each multiple sclerosis control was a treatment-naive patient with relapsing-remitting disease that was either stable or active. Both CD4+ and CD8+ T cells were negatively isolated, and TEMRA cells underwent FACS enrichment. This CDR3 is 15 amino acids long. V trimming: 4 bases; J trimming: 3 bases; junction bases outside the gene matches: 7. The germline CDR1 and CDR2 sequences are MNHEY and SMNVEV (reference sequence). A quantity of about 0.5 to 1 ug RNA underwent reverse transcription using random hexamers. immunoSEQ multiplex PCR amplified TCR beta CDR3 across 54 Vbeta, 13 Jbeta. From the immunoSEQ multiplex PCR reads, TCRdb called clonotypes with MiXCR, one entry per CDR3 protein. This sample carries just over 150,000 distinct CDR3 sequences, around 95% of them seen once, and the ten largest clones take approximately 0.15%.

Sequences were obtained from CD8+ T cells from PBMCs. V usage is TRBV27 and J usage is TRBJ2-7; 9 bases map to TRBD1. The receptor's source is a human donor with multiple sclerosis. The CDR3 loop reads CASSSRQGVFYEQYV. In DNA, the CDR3 is TGTGCCAGCAGTTCCAGACAGGGGGTATTCTACGAGCAGTACGTC.